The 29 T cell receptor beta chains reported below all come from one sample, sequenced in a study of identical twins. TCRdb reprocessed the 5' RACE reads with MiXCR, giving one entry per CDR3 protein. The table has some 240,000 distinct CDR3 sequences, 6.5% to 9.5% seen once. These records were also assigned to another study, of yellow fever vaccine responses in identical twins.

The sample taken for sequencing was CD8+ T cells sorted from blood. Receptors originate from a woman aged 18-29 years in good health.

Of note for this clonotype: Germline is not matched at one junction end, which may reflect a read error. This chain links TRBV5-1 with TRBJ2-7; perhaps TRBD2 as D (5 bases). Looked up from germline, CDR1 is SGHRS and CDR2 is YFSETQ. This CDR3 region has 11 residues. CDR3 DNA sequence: TGCGCCAGCAGCTTGAGTTCCCGAAGCGGCTTC. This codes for CASSLSSRSGF.

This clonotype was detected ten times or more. CDR3 loop: CASSLTAFTDTQYF. CDR3 in DNA: TGTGCCAGCAGCTTGACAGCCTTTACAGATACGCAGTATTTT. The chain is built from TRBV5-5 and TRBJ2-3; D not resolved. Germline V lookup: CDR1 SGHKS, CDR2 YYEKEE (reference sequence). V was shortened by 1 base and J by 3 bases, with 9 bases between the two germline ends. The CDR3 has 14 residues.

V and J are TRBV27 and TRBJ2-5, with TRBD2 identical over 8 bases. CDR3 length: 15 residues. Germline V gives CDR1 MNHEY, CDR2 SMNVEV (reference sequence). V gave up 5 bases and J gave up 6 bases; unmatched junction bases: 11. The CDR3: CASSLGPGLAQTQYF. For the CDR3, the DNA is TGTGCCAGCAGTCTCGGACCTGGACTAGCCCAGACCCAGTACTTC.

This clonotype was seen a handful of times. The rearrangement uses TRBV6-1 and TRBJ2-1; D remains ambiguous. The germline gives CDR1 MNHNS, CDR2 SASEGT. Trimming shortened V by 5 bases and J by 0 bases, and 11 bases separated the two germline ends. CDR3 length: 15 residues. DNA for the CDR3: TGTGCCAGCAGTACGGCCGTAAGCTCCTACAATGAGCAGTTCTTC. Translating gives CASSTAVSSYNEQFF.

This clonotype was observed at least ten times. The CDR3 coding sequence is TGCAGCGTTGAAGATGGCAGGGGCGATGGCTACACCTTC. Amino acid sequence: CSVEDGRGDGYTF. J is TRBJ1-2 and V is TRBV29-1; the D gene is possibly TRBD1 (6 bases). Germline V gives CDR1 SQVTM, CDR2 ANQGSEA. V was trimmed by 0 bases and J by 6 bases, leaving 11 bases between them. The CDR3 has 13 amino acids.

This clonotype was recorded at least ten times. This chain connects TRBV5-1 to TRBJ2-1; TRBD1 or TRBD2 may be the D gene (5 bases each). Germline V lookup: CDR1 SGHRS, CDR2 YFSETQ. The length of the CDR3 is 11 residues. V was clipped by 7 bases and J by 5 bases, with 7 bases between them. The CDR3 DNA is TGCGCCAGCTTGGGGGACAATGAGCAGTTCTTC. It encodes CASLGDNEQFF.

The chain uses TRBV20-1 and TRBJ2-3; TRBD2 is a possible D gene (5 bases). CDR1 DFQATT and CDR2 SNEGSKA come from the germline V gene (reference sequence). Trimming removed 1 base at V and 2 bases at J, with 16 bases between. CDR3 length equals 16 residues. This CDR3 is CSARVRETRYTDTQYF. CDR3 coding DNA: TGCAGTGCTAGAGTGAGGGAAACAAGATACACAGATACGCAGTATTTT.

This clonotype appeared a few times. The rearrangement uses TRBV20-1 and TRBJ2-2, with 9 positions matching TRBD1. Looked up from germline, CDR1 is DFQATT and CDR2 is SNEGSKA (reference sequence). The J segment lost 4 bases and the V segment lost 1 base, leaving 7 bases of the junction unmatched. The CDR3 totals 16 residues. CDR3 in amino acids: CSARADRGGTTGELFF. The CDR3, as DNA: TGCAGTGCTAGAGCCGACAGGGGGGGAACCACCGGGGAGCTGTTTTTT.

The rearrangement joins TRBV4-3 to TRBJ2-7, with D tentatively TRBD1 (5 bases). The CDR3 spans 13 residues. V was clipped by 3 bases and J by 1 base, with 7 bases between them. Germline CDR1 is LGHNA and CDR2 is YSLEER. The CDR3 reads CASSQRQSYEQYF. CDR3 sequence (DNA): TGCGCCAGCAGCCAGCGACAGTCCTACGAGCAGTACTTC.

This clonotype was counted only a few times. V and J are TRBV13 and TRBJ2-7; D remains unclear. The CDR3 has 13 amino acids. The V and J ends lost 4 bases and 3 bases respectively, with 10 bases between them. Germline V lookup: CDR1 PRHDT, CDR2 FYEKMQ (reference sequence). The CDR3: CASSSRWGYEQYF. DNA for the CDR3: TGTGCCAGCAGCTCAAGATGGGGCTACGAGCAGTACTTC.

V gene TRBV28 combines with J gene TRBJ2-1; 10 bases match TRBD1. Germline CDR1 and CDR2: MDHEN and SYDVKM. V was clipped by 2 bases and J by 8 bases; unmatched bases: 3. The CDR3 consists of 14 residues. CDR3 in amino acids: CASSLGGTGDEQFF. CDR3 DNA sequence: TGTGCCAGCAGTTTAGGAGGGACAGGGGATGAGCAGTTCTTC.

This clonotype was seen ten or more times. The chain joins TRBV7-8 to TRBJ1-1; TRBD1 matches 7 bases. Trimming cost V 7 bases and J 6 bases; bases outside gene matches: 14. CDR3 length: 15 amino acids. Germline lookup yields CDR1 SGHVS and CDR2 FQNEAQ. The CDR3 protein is CASTPRGSAQAEAFF. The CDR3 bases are TGTGCCAGCACTCCCAGGGGGAGTGCGCAGGCTGAAGCTTTCTTT.

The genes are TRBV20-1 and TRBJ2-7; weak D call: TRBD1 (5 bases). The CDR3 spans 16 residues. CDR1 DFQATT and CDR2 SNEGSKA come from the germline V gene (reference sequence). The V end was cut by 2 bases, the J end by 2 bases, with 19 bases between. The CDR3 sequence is CSARHQRQGRAYEQYF. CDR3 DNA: TGCAGTGCTAGACATCAAAGGCAGGGAAGGGCCTACGAGCAGTACTTC.

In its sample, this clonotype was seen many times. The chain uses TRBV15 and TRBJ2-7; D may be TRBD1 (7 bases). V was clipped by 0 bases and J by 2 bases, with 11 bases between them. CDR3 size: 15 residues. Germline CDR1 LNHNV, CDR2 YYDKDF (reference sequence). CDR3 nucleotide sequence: TGTGCCACCAGCAGAGAGGGCAGGGGGGCCTACGAGCAGTACTTC. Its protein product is CATSREGRGAYEQYF.

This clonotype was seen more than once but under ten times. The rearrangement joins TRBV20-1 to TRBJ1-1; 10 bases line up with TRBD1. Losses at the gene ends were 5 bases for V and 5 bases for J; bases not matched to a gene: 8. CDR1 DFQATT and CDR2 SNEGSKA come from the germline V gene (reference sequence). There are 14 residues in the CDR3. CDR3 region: CSALPGQGWTEAFF. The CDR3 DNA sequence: TGCAGTGCTCTTCCGGGACAGGGGTGGACTGAAGCTTTCTTT.

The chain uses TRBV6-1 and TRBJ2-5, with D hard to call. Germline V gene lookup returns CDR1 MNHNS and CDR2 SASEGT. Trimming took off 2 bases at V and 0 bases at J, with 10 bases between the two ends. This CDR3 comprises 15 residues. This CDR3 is CASSEILWYQETQYF. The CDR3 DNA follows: TGTGCCAGCAGTGAAATTTTGTGGTACCAAGAGACCCAGTACTTC.

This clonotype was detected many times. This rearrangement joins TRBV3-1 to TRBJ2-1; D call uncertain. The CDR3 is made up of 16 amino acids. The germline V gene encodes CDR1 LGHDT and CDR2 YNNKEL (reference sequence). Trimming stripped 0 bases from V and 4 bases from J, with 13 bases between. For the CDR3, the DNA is TGTGCCAGCAGCCAAGATTTAGCCGAACGATACAATGAGCAGTTCTTC. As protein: CASSQDLAERYNEQFF.

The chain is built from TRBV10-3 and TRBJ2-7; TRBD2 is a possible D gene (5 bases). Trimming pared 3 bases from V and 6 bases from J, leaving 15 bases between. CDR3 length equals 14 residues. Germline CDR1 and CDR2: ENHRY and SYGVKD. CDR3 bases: TGTGCCATCAGTGAACTAGAACTTCGGGTCGAGCAGTACTTC. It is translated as CAISELELRVEQYF.

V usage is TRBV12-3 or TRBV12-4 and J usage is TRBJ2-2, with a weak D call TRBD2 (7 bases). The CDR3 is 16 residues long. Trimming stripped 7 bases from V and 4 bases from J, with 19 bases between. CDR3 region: CASIPAGARVTGELFF. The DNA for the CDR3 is TGTGCCAGCATCCCGGCGGGGGCGCGGGTCACCGGGGAGCTGTTTTTT.

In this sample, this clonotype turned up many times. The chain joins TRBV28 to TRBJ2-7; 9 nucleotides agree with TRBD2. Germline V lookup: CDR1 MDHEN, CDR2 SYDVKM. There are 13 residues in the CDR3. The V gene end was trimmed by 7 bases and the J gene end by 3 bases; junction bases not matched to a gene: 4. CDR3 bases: TGTGCCAGCACTAAGCGGGAGGACTACGAGCAGTACTTC. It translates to CASTKREDYEQYF.

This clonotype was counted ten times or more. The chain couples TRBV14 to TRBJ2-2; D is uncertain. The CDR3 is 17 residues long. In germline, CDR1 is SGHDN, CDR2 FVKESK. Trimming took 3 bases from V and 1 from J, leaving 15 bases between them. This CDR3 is CASSHLIFSQNTGELFF. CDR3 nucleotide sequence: TGTGCCAGCAGCCACCTCATTTTCTCCCAGAACACCGGGGAGCTGTTTTTT.

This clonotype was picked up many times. CDR3 DNA sequence: TGTGCCAGCAGCCTAGGGCAGGACGAGCAGTTCTTC. Translating it yields CASSLGQDEQFF. The chain has TRBV7-9 and TRBJ2-1; D is undetermined. Germline V gives CDR1 SEHNR, CDR2 FQNEAQ (reference sequence). The V end was cut by 5 bases, the J end by 10 bases, with 12 bases between. The CDR3 runs to 12 residues.

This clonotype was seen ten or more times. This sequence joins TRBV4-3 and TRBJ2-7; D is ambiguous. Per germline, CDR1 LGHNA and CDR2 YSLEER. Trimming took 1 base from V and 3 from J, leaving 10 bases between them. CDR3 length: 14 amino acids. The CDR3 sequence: CASSQGFGSYEQYF. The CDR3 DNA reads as TGCGCCAGCAGCCAAGGCTTCGGCAGCTACGAGCAGTACTTC.

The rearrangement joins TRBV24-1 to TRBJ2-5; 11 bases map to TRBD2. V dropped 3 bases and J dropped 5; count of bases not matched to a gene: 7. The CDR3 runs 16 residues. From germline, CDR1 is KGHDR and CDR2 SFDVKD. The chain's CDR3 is CATSDVTSGAAETQYF. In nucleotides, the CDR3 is TGTGCCACCAGTGATGTGACTAGCGGGGCGGCGGAGACCCAGTACTTC.

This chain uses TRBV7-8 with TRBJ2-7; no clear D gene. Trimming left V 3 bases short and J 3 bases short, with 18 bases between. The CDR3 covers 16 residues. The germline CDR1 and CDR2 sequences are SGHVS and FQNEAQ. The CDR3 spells CASSFTEALGLYEQYF. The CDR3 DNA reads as TGTGCCAGCAGCTTTACCGAGGCCCTTGGGCTCTACGAGCAGTACTTC.

In nucleotides, the CDR3 is TGTGCCAGCAGCGACGGGTCATACAATGAGCAGTTCTTC. Encoded protein: CASSDGSYNEQFF. The chain couples TRBV6-1 to TRBJ2-1, with D uncertain. V shed 6 bases and J shed 4 bases, with 10 bases lying between them. The V gene's germline CDR1 is MNHNS and CDR2 SASEGT. This CDR3 has 13 amino acids.

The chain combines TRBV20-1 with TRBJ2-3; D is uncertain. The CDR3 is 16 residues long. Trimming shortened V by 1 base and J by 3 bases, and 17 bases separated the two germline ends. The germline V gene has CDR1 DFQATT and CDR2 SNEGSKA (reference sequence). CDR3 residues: CSARGPLTMGTDTQYF. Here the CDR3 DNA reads TGCAGTGCTAGAGGTCCTCTTACTATGGGGACAGATACGCAGTATTTT.

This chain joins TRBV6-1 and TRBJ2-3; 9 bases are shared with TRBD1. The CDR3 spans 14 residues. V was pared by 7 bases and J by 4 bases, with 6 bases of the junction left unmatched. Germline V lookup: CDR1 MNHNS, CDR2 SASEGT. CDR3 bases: TGTGCCAGCATAGGACAGGGGAGGCCAGATACGCAGTATTTT. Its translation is CASIGQGRPDTQYF.

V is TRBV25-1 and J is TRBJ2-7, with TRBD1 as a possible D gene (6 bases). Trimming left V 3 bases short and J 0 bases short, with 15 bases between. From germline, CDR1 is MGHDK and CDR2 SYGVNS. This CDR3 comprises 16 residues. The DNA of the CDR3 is TGTGCCAGCAGTGAGACGACAGGACTTACCTCCTACGAGCAGTACTTC. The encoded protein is CASSETTGLTSYEQYF.